The rows below give T cell receptor beta chains drawn from one sample of a study of T cell responses to AZD1222 COVID-19 vaccine. Assay used: immunoSEQ multiplex PCR; TCRdb lists only in-frame clones, some missing. The sample has some 160,000 clones, 93% seen once. The sequencing here drew on peripheral blood, taken on day 0 of AZD1222 vaccination. The source is an adult in good health. CDR3s include the opening cysteine and the closing phenylalanine or tryptophan. Fields, in order: CDR3 length, J gene, D gene, clone size, V gene, CDR3 protein, CDR3 DNA. A D gene is named only where the DNA matches it firmly. For some rows the clone size is stated as once, few or many, or as a class when expanded; others skip it.

14 | TRBJ1-5 | NA | NA | TRBV7-2 | CASSLRQADQPQHF | TGTGCCAGCAGCTTAAGACAGGCGGATCAGCCCCAGCATTTT
15 | TRBJ1-5 | TRBD1 | NA | TRBV15 | CATTPGQDSNQPQHF | TGTGCCACCACTCCCGGACAGGATAGCAATCAGCCCCAGCATTTT
16 | TRBJ1-6 | TRBD1 | NA | TRBV9 | CASSVEGGQGNSPLHF | TGTGCCAGCAGCGTAGAGGGCGGACAGGGCAATTCACCCCTCCACTTT
11 | TRBJ1-2 | NA | NA | TRBV5-4 | CASGAGYGYTF | TGTGCCAGCGGGGCCGGGTATGGCTACACCTTC
12 | TRBJ1-5 | TRBD1 | NA | TRBV30 | CAWGTGVQPQHF | TGTGCCTGGGGGACAGGGGTGCAGCCCCAGCATTTT
18 | TRBJ2-1 | TRBD1 | NA | TRBV5-8 | CASSLDLTGGPTYNEQFF | TGTGCCAGCAGCTTGGATTTGACAGGGGGCCCTACTTACAATGAGCAGTTCTTC
13 | TRBJ1-1 | NA | NA | TRBV9 | CASSVQGHTEAFF | TGTGCCAGCAGCGTCCAGGGACACACTGAAGCTTTCTTT
16 | TRBJ1-2 | NA | NA | TRBV9 | CASSSSRARLNYGYTF | TGTGCCAGCAGCTCGTCCAGGGCCCGCTTAAACTATGGCTACACCTTC
14 | TRBJ2-4 | NA | NA | TRBV7-2 | CASETGTQLNIQYF | TGTGCCAGCGAGACAGGGACTCAGTTGAACATTCAGTACTTC
15 | TRBJ1-1 | NA | NA | TRBV30 | CAWSLLRLMNTEAFF | TGTGCCTGGAGTCTCCTTAGACTTATGAACACTGAAGCTTTCTTT
11 | TRBJ2-1 | NA | NA | TRBV28 | CASSTALEQFF | TGTGCCAGCAGTACAGCACTTGAGCAGTTCTTC
13 | TRBJ1-1 | NA | NA | TRBV28 | CASSPYRDTEAFF | TGTGCCAGCAGCCCATACCGGGACACTGAAGCTTTCTTT
15 | TRBJ2-1 | NA | NA | TRBV6-4 | CASSDGASSYNEQFF | TGTGCCAGCAGTGACGGGGCTAGCTCCTACAATGAGCAGTTCTTC
13 | TRBJ1-2 | NA | NA | TRBV20-1 | CSASGAYNYGYTF | TGCAGTGCTAGTGGAGCCTACAACTATGGCTACACCTTC
16 | TRBJ1-2 | TRBD1 | NA | TRBV7-9 | CASSRGDRVIDYGYTF | TGTGCCAGCAGCAGGGGGGACAGGGTTATTGACTATGGCTACACCTTC
16 | TRBJ1-1 | TRBD1 | NA | TRBV11-2 | CASSLGGDRTFIEAFF | TGTGCCAGCAGCTTAGGGGGGGACAGGACCTTTATTGAAGCTTTCTTT
14 | TRBJ1-3 | NA | NA | TRBV30 | CAWNRGGSGNTIYF | TGTGCCTGGAATAGGGGCGGCTCTGGAAACACCATATATTTT
15 | TRBJ1-2 | TRBD1 | NA | TRBV5-1 | CASRVTGGRNYGYTF | TGCGCCAGCAGAGTAACAGGGGGCAGAAACTATGGCTACACCTTC
14 | TRBJ1-1 | TRBD1 | NA | TRBV11-3 | CASSIHLNRGLAFF | TGTGCCAGCAGCATACATCTAAACAGGGGGCTCGCTTTCTTT
15 | TRBJ1-2 | NA | NA | TRBV5-1 | CASSLESREPYGYTF | TGCGCCAGCAGCTTGGAGTCCAGAGAGCCCTATGGCTACACCTTC
15 | TRBJ2-3 | TRBD2 | NA | TRBV9 | CASSVGLALVDTQYF | TGTGCCAGCAGCGTAGGACTAGCTTTAGTAGATACGCAGTATTTT
14 | TRBJ2-7 | NA | NA | TRBV11-3 | CASRRSDGAYEQYF | TGTGCCAGCAGACGCTCAGACGGTGCCTACGAGCAGTACTTC
15 | TRBJ1-2 | TRBD1 | NA | TRBV18 | CASSPIGQDGYGYTF | TGTGCCAGCTCACCAATCGGACAGGATGGCTATGGCTACACCTTC
16 | TRBJ2-1 | NA | NA | TRBV19 | CASRVDGVTSYNEQFF | TGTGCCAGTAGGGTGGACGGGGTCACCTCCTACAATGAGCAGTTCTTC
19 | TRBJ2-1 | TRBD2 | once | TRBV19 | CASSISAGASGEVEDEQFF | TGTGCCAGTAGTATAAGTGCGGGGGCTAGCGGGGAGGTTGAGGATGAGCAGTTCTTC
16 | TRBJ1-5 | TRBD1 | NA | TRBV19 | CASSIEIGQGLQPQHF | TGTGCCAGTAGTATAGAGATCGGACAGGGGCTCCAGCCCCAGCATTTT
16 | TRBJ2-1 | TRBD2 | NA | TRBV5-1 | CASSSALAGGPNEQFF | TGCGCCAGCAGCTCTGCACTAGCGGGGGGGCCCAATGAGCAGTTCTTC
14 | TRBJ2-7 | NA | NA | TRBV5-4 | CASSLVNSRAEQYF | TGTGCCAGCAGCCTTGTTAACTCTCGGGCCGAGCAGTACTTC
13 | TRBJ1-3 | NA | NA | TRBV6-1 | CASSEGIGNTIYF | TGTGCCAGCAGTGAAGGGATTGGAAACACCATATATTTT
13 | TRBJ2-7 | NA | NA | TRBV12-3/TRBV12-4 | CASSQLSSYEQYF | TGTGCCAGCAGTCAACTGAGCTCCTACGAGCAGTACTTC
17 | TRBJ1-3 | NA | NA | TRBV27 | CASSPKSGTITGNTIYF | TGTGCCAGCAGTCCTAAATCCGGGACAATAACCGGAAACACCATATATTTT
12 | TRBJ1-6 | NA | NA | TRBV6-5 | CASRQYNSPLHF | TGTGCCAGCAGACAATATAATTCACCCCTCCACTTT
14 | TRBJ1-1 | NA | NA | TRBV6-5 | CASSLGGSVTEAFF | TGTGCCAGCAGTTTGGGGGGGTCGGTCACTGAAGCTTTCTTT
16 | TRBJ1-3 | NA | NA | TRBV7-2 | CASSPRVMTSGNTIYF | TGTGCCAGCAGCCCCCGGGTAATGACCTCTGGAAACACCATATATTTT
13 | TRBJ1-4 | NA | once | TRBV3-1/TRBV3-2 | CASSQVDAQVLFF | TGTGCCAGCAGCCAAGTTGATGCCCAGGTCCTGTTTTTT
15 | TRBJ2-2 | NA | NA | TRBV5-6 | CASSLAGLPTGELFF | TGTGCCAGCAGCTTGGCAGGGTTGCCCACCGGGGAGCTGTTTTTT
15 | TRBJ1-2 | TRBD1 | NA | TRBV19 | CASSITLTGGIGYTF | TGTGCCAGTAGTATAACTCTTACAGGGGGCATTGGCTACACCTTC
17 | TRBJ1-3 | NA | NA | TRBV19 | CASTPTWPPFSGNTIYF | TGTGCCAGTACCCCGACGTGGCCTCCCTTCTCTGGAAACACCATATATTTT
11 | TRBJ1-6 | NA | NA | TRBV7-8 | CASSHNSPLHF | TGTGCCAGCAGCCATAATTCACCCCTCCACTTT
15 | TRBJ2-5 | NA | NA | TRBV11-3 | CASSPGTGLRETQYF | TGTGCCAGCAGCCCTGGTACGGGGTTGCGGGAGACCCAGTACTTC
12 | TRBJ2-2 | NA | NA | TRBV6-5 | CASSYWGGELFF | TGTGCCAGCAGTTACTGGGGGGGGGAGCTGTTTTTT
16 | TRBJ1-1 | NA | NA | TRBV6-6 | CASSYPIGLVRTEAFF | TGTGCCAGCAGTTACCCTATTGGTCTTGTAAGGACTGAAGCTTTCTTT
18 | TRBJ1-1 | NA | NA | TRBV11-3 | CASSLEAVDYRTNTEAFF | TGTGCCAGCAGCTTAGAGGCAGTGGATTACAGGACCAACACTGAAGCTTTCTTT
17 | TRBJ1-1 | TRBD1 | NA | TRBV5-1 | CASSAGQGLAFGTEAFF | TGCGCCAGCAGCGCCGGACAGGGTTTGGCGTTTGGCACTGAAGCTTTCTTT
15 | TRBJ1-1 | NA | once | TRBV5-1 | CASAVGGAPNTEAFF | TGCGCCAGCGCGGTTGGGGGTGCCCCCAACACTGAAGCTTTCTTT
15 | TRBJ2-3 | NA | NA | TRBV6-4 | CASSDSAGGPDTQYF | TGTGCCAGCAGTGACTCAGCAGGGGGGCCAGATACGCAGTATTTT
12 | TRBJ2-3 | NA | NA | TRBV10-3 | CASQDRTDTQYF | TGTGCCAGCCAGGACCGCACAGATACGCAGTATTTT
14 | TRBJ2-1 | NA | NA | TRBV7-9 | CASSPGPSYNEQFF | TGTGCCAGCAGCCCCGGGCCCTCCTACAATGAGCAGTTCTTC
14 | TRBJ1-2 | NA | NA | TRBV7-9 | CASSFLSANYGYTF | TGTGCCAGCAGCTTTCTCTCAGCTAACTATGGCTACACCTTC
13 | TRBJ1-2 | NA | NA | TRBV27 | CASSPRTGSGYTF | TGTGCCAGCAGTCCTAGAACAGGGTCTGGCTACACCTTC